The 28 T cell receptor beta chains below were found in one sample sequenced in a study of PD-1 blockade in classical Hodgkin lymphoma. Here immunoSEQ multiplex PCR was the method, and the copy in TCRdb shows in-frame clones only, minus some. The sample lists more than 90,000 clones, roughly 79% occurring once. Every patient experienced relapse after autologous stem cell transplantation, and brentuximab vedotin exposure varied. The sequencing here drew on peripheral blood mononuclear cells (PBMCs), taken before the second cycle of nivolumab. These receptors were obtained from a human donor with classical Hodgkin lymphoma.

The V gene is TRBV5-1, the J gene TRBJ2-1, with TRBD1 matching 7 bases. Trimming removed 0 bases from V and 0 bases from J; junction bases left unmatched: 0. There are 15 residues in the CDR3. Looked up from germline, CDR1 is SGHRS and CDR2 is YFSETQ. The CDR3 coding sequence is TGCGCCAGCAGCTTGGACAGGGGCTCCTACAATGAGCAGTTCTTC. It specifies CASSLDRGSYNEQFF.

The chain is built from TRBV11-1 and TRBJ2-5, with 8 bases identical to TRBD2. The CDR3 runs to 15 residues. The germline V gene encodes CDR1 SGHAT and CDR2 FQDESV (reference sequence). The V and J ends lost 1 base and 4 bases, in that order; junction bases with no gene match: 5. CDR3 protein: CASSLEGGGPETQYF. CDR3 nucleotides: TGTGCCAGCAGCTTAGAAGGCGGGGGGCCAGAGACCCAGTACTTC.

V is TRBV5-1 and J is TRBJ2-1, with TRBD1 matching 10 bases. Germline CDR1 is SGHRS and CDR2 is YFSETQ. The CDR3 consists of 15 residues. The V and J ends lost 4 bases and 4 bases, in that order; junction bases with no gene match: 5. CDR3 sequence: CASSLRGQGYNEQFF. CDR3 sequence (DNA): TGCGCCAGCAGCCTTAGGGGACAGGGGTACAATGAGCAGTTCTTC.

The chain couples TRBV5-4 to TRBJ2-5, with D perhaps matching TRBD2 (5 bases). Trimming left V 4 bases short and J 5 bases short, with 12 bases between. This CDR3 comprises 13 residues. Germline V CDR1 and CDR2: SGHNT, YYREEE (reference sequence). The CDR3: CASSTAGVETQYF. The CDR3, as DNA: TGTGCCAGCAGCACCGCCGGGGTTGAGACCCAGTACTTC. Combining the CDR3 with reference TRBV5-4 and TRBJ2-5 gives the whole variable domain ETGVTQSPTHLIKTRGQQVTLRCSSQSGHNTVSWYQQALGQGPQFIFQYYREEENGRGNFPPRFSGLQFPNYSSELNVNALELDDSALYLCASSTAGVETQYFGPGTRLLVL.

The chain employs TRBV5-1 and TRBJ2-2; D unclear. Deletions cut 4 bases from V and 4 bases from J, with 14 bases between. This CDR3 has 15 residues. CDR1 is SGHRS and CDR2 is YFSETQ in the germline V gene. Written as DNA, the CDR3 is TGCGCCAGCAGCCCGGTGGTAGCCGGCACCGGGGAGCTGTTTTTT. Translation gives CASSPVVAGTGELFF. The complete variable domain, with remaining parts taken from reference TRBV5-1 and TRBJ2-2, reads KAGVTQTPRYLIKTRGQQVTLSCSPISGHRSVSWYQQTPGQGLQFLFEYFSETQRNKGNFPGRFSGRQFSNSRSEMNVSTLELGDSALYLCASSPVVAGTGELFFGEGSRLTVL.

The CDR3 bases are TGTGCCAGCTCCTGGGACGGACGGCGAGATACGCAGTATTTT. Translated: CASSWDGRRDTQYF. V is TRBV6-6 and J is TRBJ2-3; D possibly matches TRBD1 or TRBD2 (5 bases each). This CDR3 is 14 amino acids long. V lost 8 bases and J 5 bases, leaving 17 bases between the germline ends. CDR1 is MNHNY, CDR2 SVGAGI, per germline (reference sequence).

The chain uses TRBV5-6 and TRBJ2-7; D unclear. CDR1 and CDR2 from the germline V gene are SGHDT and YYEEEE. V was clipped by 0 bases and J by 2 bases, with 9 bases between them. The CDR3 loop spans 14 amino acids. The DNA for the CDR3 is TGTGCCAGCAGCTTGGCCCCTACCACCTACGAGCAGTACTTC. Amino acid sequence: CASSLAPTTYEQYF. Filled out from reference TRBV5-6 and TRBJ2-7, the complete variable domain reads DAGVTQSPTHLIKTRGQQVTLRCSPKSGHDTVSWYQQALGQGPQFIFQYYEEEERQRGNFPDRFSGHQFPNYSSELNVNALLLGDSALYLCASSLAPTTYEQYFGPGTRLTVT.

The rearrangement joins TRBV28 to TRBJ2-2, with D unresolved. Germline lookup yields CDR1 MDHEN and CDR2 SYDVKM. Trimming cost V 3 bases and J 1 base, with 0 bases left between them. CDR3 size: 12 residues. The CDR3 nucleotides read TGTGCCAGCAGTTTGAACACCGGGGAGCTGTTTTTT. Protein: CASSLNTGELFF.

The gene calls are TRBV9 and TRBJ1-1; a weak D match, TRBD1 (6 bases). Germline-derived CDR1 and CDR2 are SGDLS and YYNGEE. Trimming took off 0 bases at V and 0 bases at J, with 21 bases between the two ends. The CDR3 is made up of 19 amino acids. CDR3 coding DNA: TGTGCCAGCAGCGTAGGACTAGCTCGGGTGGGGGCGCTGAACACTGAAGCTTTCTTT. Translated: CASSVGLARVGALNTEAFF. The full variable domain, rest sourced from reference TRBV9 and TRBJ1-1, is DSGVTQTPKHLITATGQRVTLRCSPRSGDLSVYWYQQSLDQGLQFLIQYYNGEERAKGNILERFSAQQFPDLHSELNLSSLELGDSALYFCASSVGLARVGALNTEAFFGQGTRLTVV.

The rearrangement uses TRBV7-2 and TRBJ2-7; no firm D call. The CDR3 is made up of 13 amino acids. Trimming cost V 5 bases and J 2 bases, with 10 bases left between them. CDR1 is SGHTA and CDR2 is FQGNSA in the germline V gene. The CDR3 DNA sequence: TGTGCCAGCAGCCTAGTCCTAACCTACGAGCAGTACTTC. Encoded protein: CASSLVLTYEQYF.

The chain joins TRBV29-1 to TRBJ2-3, with 12 nucleotides matching TRBD2. With 3 bases clipped from V and 5 bases from J, the junction kept 9 bases outside the gene matches. This CDR3 has 16 residues. Per germline, CDR1 SQVTM and CDR2 ANQGSEA. The CDR3, as DNA: TGCAGCGTTGAGGGTCGACTAGCGGGAGAGATAGATACGCAGTATTTT. As protein: CSVEGRLAGEIDTQYF.

This clone was seen a single time. The chain couples TRBV5-6 to TRBJ1-2; perhaps TRBD1 as D (6 bases). V was trimmed by 4 bases and J by 4 bases, leaving 17 bases between them. The germline gives CDR1 SGHDT, CDR2 YYEEEE. This CDR3 is built from 15 residues. The CDR3 loop is CASSRNEDSPYGYTF. CDR3 DNA: TGTGCCAGCAGCCGGAACGAGGACAGCCCCTATGGCTACACCTTC.

This clone was recorded only once. The DNA for the CDR3 is TGTGCCAGCAGTTTAGACGGACAGGCCTACTATGGCTACACCTTC. Amino acid sequence: CASSLDGQAYYGYTF. J is TRBJ1-2 and V is TRBV6-5, with 7 bases lining up with TRBD1. CDR1 is MNHEY, CDR2 SVGAGI, per germline. The CDR3 contains 15 residues. Losses at the gene ends were 4 bases for V and 3 bases for J; bases not matched to a gene: 8.

The V call is TRBV1, the J call TRBJ2-7; the table's D gene call, TRBD2, was not cross checked with the DNA. TRBV1 is a recognized pseudogene. The CDR3 runs to 18 residues. The CDR3 DNA reads TGCACCAGCAGCCAAGATCGGACTAGGAAGGCGAGAGACCACGAGCAGTACTTC. Translation: CTSSQDRTRKARDHEQYF.

This clone was observed a handful of times. The likely explanation is a read error, given a far larger clone one base away. Distinct nucleotide sequences in the sample also encode this CDR3. V gene TRBV4-1 combines with J gene TRBJ1-2, with D perhaps TRBD1 (6 bases). V lost 4 bases, J lost 6 bases, and 15 bases lay in between. The CDR3 loop spans 14 amino acids. CDR1 is MGHRA and CDR2 is YSYEKL in the germline V gene. This CDR3 reads CASSPTGGRDGYTF. Written as DNA, the CDR3 is TGCGCCAGCAGCCCGACGGGGGGGCGGGATGGCTACACCTTC.

The chain is built from TRBV2 and TRBJ2-3; 10 bases are shared with TRBD2. This CDR3 spans 15 amino acids. The V gene's germline CDR1 is SNHLY and CDR2 FYNNEI. Losses at the gene ends were 5 bases for V and 5 bases for J; bases not matched to a gene: 7. CDR3 in DNA: TGTGCCAGCAGTTCCCTAGCGGGAGTGATAGATACGCAGTATTTT. Protein: CASSSLAGVIDTQYF.

This clone was counted only a few times. The chain couples TRBV5-1 to TRBJ1-2, with D possibly TRBD1 on 5 matching bases. V lost 1 base to trimming and J lost 5 bases, with 12 bases between them. The CDR3 sequence is 14 residues long. Per germline, CDR1 SGHRS and CDR2 YFSETQ. This chain's CDR3 is CASSLKGVIYGYTF. DNA of the CDR3: TGCGCCAGCAGCTTGAAAGGGGTGATTTATGGCTACACCTTC.

This clone has a single count. The chain carries TRBV19 and TRBJ1-5; TRBD1 matches at 8 bases. CDR3 length equals 14 residues. Unmatched junction bases numbered 4, after V lost 5 bases and J lost 4 bases. CDR1 and CDR2 (germline): LNHDA, SQIVND (reference sequence). The CDR3 nucleotides are TGTGCCAGTAGTGTTACAGGGGGTAATCAGCCCCAGCATTTT. Translated, it gives CASSVTGGNQPQHF.

CDR3 loop: CASSQGPGREINEQFF. In nucleotides, the CDR3 is TGTGCCAGCAGCCAAGGGCCGGGGCGGGAGATTAATGAGCAGTTCTTC. This rearrangement joins TRBV4-2 to TRBJ2-1; TRBD2 matches at 7 bases. The germline gives CDR1 LGHNA, CDR2 YNFKEQ. This CDR3 spans 16 amino acids. V lost 1 base, J lost 7 bases, and 10 bases stayed unmatched.

V and J are TRBV30 and TRBJ1-1; D gene unclear. Trimming left V 5 bases short and J 3 bases short, with 7 bases between. Looked up from germline, CDR1 is GTSNPN and CDR2 is SVGIG (reference sequence). This CDR3 has 11 amino acids. Here the CDR3 reads CAWQHYTEAFF. The CDR3 nucleotides read TGTGCCTGGCAGCACTACACTGAAGCTTTCTTT.

The chain couples TRBV28 to TRBJ2-3; TRBD2 is a possible D gene (6 bases). The V end lost 3 bases, the J end lost 2 bases, and 18 bases lay between the germline ends. Germline V lookup: CDR1 MDHEN, CDR2 SYDVKM. CDR3 length: 17 amino acids. The CDR3, as DNA: TGTGCCAGCAGTTTGAATTTGGGCGGGACCTTCACAGATACGCAGTATTTT. Its protein product is CASSLNLGGTFTDTQYF. Drawing the rest from reference TRBV28 and TRBJ2-3, the complete variable domain is DVKVTQSSRYLVKRTGEKVFLECVQDMDHENMFWYRQDPGLGLRLIYFSYDVKMKEKGDIPEGYSVSREKKERFSLILESASTNQTSMYLCASSLNLGGTFTDTQYFGPGTRLTVL.

The chain has TRBV10-3 and TRBJ1-2, with a tentative D call TRBD1 (6 bases). Per germline, CDR1 ENHRY and CDR2 SYGVKD. V gave up 3 bases and J gave up 8 bases, with 19 bases separating them. The length of the CDR3 is 15 residues. The CDR3 DNA reads as TGTGCCATCAGTGACCTCCAAGGTTTAACAGGGGGCTACACCTTC. This translates into CAISDLQGLTGGYTF.

The chain uses TRBV6-1 and TRBJ1-2; possible D gene TRBD1, 5 bases. Between the trimmed V and J ends, which lost 5 bases and 5 bases, there was a span of 9 bases. The germline V gene has CDR1 MNHNS and CDR2 SASEGT. The CDR3 spans 12 residues. The CDR3 is CASSLRGYGYTF. CDR3 coding DNA: TGTGCCAGCAGTCTGCGGGGGTATGGCTACACCTTC.

This sequence joins TRBV10-3 and TRBJ2-7; D remains unclear. V was trimmed by 0 bases and J by 5 bases, leaving 5 bases between them. The CDR3 runs 12 residues. Per germline, CDR1 ENHRY and CDR2 SYGVKD. CDR3 residues: CAISESGDEQYF. In DNA, the CDR3 is TGTGCCATCAGTGAGTCTGGGGACGAGCAGTACTTC.

The V call is TRBV9, the J call TRBJ2-3; 11 nucleotides line up with TRBD2. Germline V gene lookup returns CDR1 SGDLS and CDR2 YYNGEE. This CDR3 comprises 18 residues. After removal of 0 bases from V and 0 bases from J, the junction contained 6 bases not matched to a gene. The CDR3 DNA reads as TGTGCCAGCAGCGTAGGGCCGACTAGCGGGACTAGCACAGATACGCAGTATTTT. Translated, it gives CASSVGPTSGTSTDTQYF.

This clone appeared a single time. The V gene is TRBV10-3, the J gene TRBJ1-1, with D unresolved. Germline assignment: CDR1 ENHRY and CDR2 SYGVKD. There are 15 residues in the CDR3. Deletions cut 2 bases from V and 0 bases from J, with 10 bases between. The CDR3: CAISETPSMNTEAFF. In DNA, the CDR3 is TGTGCCATCAGTGAGACCCCTAGTATGAACACTGAAGCTTTCTTT.

The chain carries TRBV27 and TRBJ2-7; D may be TRBD2 (7 bases). The CDR3 has 14 residues. The V gene's germline CDR1 is MNHEY and CDR2 SMNVEV (reference sequence). The germline V and J ends were trimmed by 3 bases and 6 bases, with 15 bases remaining between them. The DNA of the CDR3 is TGTGCCAGCAGTTTTGGGGGGGCGCGGGCCGAGCAGTACTTC. Translated, it gives CASSFGGARAEQYF.

The gene calls are TRBV11-2 and TRBJ2-3, with TRBD1 matching over 12 bases. The CDR3 totals 18 residues. The trim removed 1 base at V and 2 bases at J, leaving 7 bases unmatched. The germline CDR1 and CDR2 sequences are SGHAT and FQNNGV. Here the CDR3 reads CASSLVPGQGANTDTQYF. CDR3 sequence (DNA): TGTGCCAGCAGCTTAGTCCCGGGACAGGGGGCTAACACAGATACGCAGTATTTT.